The 17 T cell receptor beta chains below all came from one sample that was sequenced in a study of blood T cell repertoires in COVID-19. Clones were sequenced by immunoSEQ multiplex PCR, and TCRdb holds only the in-frame ones, with some missing. Here the sample spans approximately 230,000 clones, roughly nine tenths being singletons. Sequencing used PBMCs or T cells enriched from blood (not recorded which). The receptor source for this set is a woman between 25 and 40 years old with acute COVID-19.

This sequence joins TRBV7-2 and TRBJ2-7; TRBD1 matches at 8 bases. The germline CDR1 and CDR2 sequences are SGHTA and FQGNSA. This CDR3 is built from 14 residues. V lost 5 bases and J lost 2; bases outside the gene matches: 5. CDR3 DNA sequence: TGTGCCAGCAGCCTACAGACAGGGGCCTACGAGCAGTACTTC. This translates into CASSLQTGAYEQYF.

There are a few counts of this clone. The CDR3 region is CASSYLNNEQFF. The CDR3 DNA follows: TGTGCCAGCAGTTACCTAAACAATGAGCAGTTCTTC. The chain recombines TRBV27 with TRBJ2-1; D not certain. This CDR3 is 12 amino acids long. The V gene lost 4 bases and the J gene lost 5 bases, with 6 bases spanning the gap. CDR1 and CDR2 from the germline V gene are MNHEY and SMNVEV (reference sequence).

The V gene is TRBV7-6, the J gene TRBJ1-2; perhaps TRBD1 as D (5 bases). Trimming took off 6 bases at V and 0 bases at J, with 20 bases between the two ends. CDR3 size: 17 residues. The germline V gene encodes CDR1 SGHVS and CDR2 FNYEAQ. The CDR3 coding sequence is TGTGCCAGCAGTATGGGGCAGGCTGAAACTGCTAACTATGGCTACACCTTC. Amino acid sequence: CASSMGQAETANYGYTF.

The chain has TRBV5-4 and TRBJ1-1, with D maybe TRBD1 (6 bases). The CDR3 covers 16 residues. Germline assignment: CDR1 SGHNT and CDR2 YYREEE (reference sequence). V lost 2 bases, J lost 1 base, and 15 bases lay in between. CDR3 DNA sequence: TGTGCCAGCAGCTTAGTGGTGGGGGCTTCGAACACTGAAGCTTTCTTT. Translating gives CASSLVVGASNTEAFF. The full variable domain, rest sourced from reference TRBV5-4 and TRBJ1-1, is ETGVTQSPTHLIKTRGQQVTLRCSSQSGHNTVSWYQQALGQGPQFIFQYYREEENGRGNFPPRFSGLQFPNYSSELNVNALELDDSALYLCASSLVVGASNTEAFFGQGTRLTVV.

The rearrangement links TRBV18 to TRBJ2-3; the match to TRBD2 covers 8 bases. The CDR3 totals 15 residues. V lost 4 bases and J lost 8; bases outside the gene matches: 11. Germline V gene lookup returns CDR1 KGHSH and CDR2 LQKENI. CDR3 sequence reads: CASSLSDGGAGTQYF. The CDR3 DNA sequence: TGTGCCAGCTCACTCTCTGACGGGGGGGCCGGTACGCAGTATTTT.

The CDR3 bases are TGCGCCAGCAGCCATACATCGCCCAGGACAGGGGGCTTTTATGGCTACACCTTC. Translation gives CASSHTSPRTGGFYGYTF. V is TRBV4-1 and J is TRBJ1-2; TRBD1 aligns across 11 bases. Per the germline V gene, CDR1 is MGHRA and CDR2 is YSYEKL. V was clipped by 3 bases and J by 5 bases; unmatched bases: 14. CDR3 length: 18 amino acids.

The genes are TRBV7-3 and TRBJ1-6; D is unresolved. Germline CDR1 and CDR2: SGHTA and FQGTGA. The CDR3 totals 13 residues. Trimming stripped 2 bases from V and 7 bases from J, with 6 bases between. This CDR3 is CASSLVRNSPLHF. The CDR3 bases are TGTGCCAGCAGCTTAGTCAGAAATTCACCCCTCCACTTT.

Only one count was recorded for this clone. The chain joins TRBV27 to TRBJ1-2, with 8 bases matching TRBD1. The germline V gene has CDR1 MNHEY and CDR2 SMNVEV (reference sequence). The V segment lost 5 bases and the J segment 3 bases; nucleotides outside the gene matches: 8. The CDR3 has 15 residues. DNA of the CDR3: TGTGCCAGCAGTCACGGACAGGGATACTACTATGGCTACACCTTC. Translation: CASSHGQGYYYGYTF.

The rearrangement uses TRBV19 and TRBJ1-6; a possible D gene is TRBD1 (5 bases). CDR3 length: 15 amino acids. Germline CDR1 is LNHDA and CDR2 is SQIVND (reference sequence). The V gene lost 3 bases and the J gene lost 4 bases, with 10 bases spanning the gap. This CDR3 is CASSMIDRYNSPLHF. In DNA form, the CDR3 reads TGTGCCAGTAGTATGATAGACAGATATAATTCACCCCTCCACTTT.

This chain joins TRBV6-2 or TRBV6-3 and TRBJ1-2; 7 bases fit TRBD1. J gave up 5 bases and V 6 bases, and 9 bases lay outside the gene matches. The germline V gene has CDR1 MNHEY and CDR2 SVGEGT. This CDR3 comprises 14 residues. DNA for the CDR3: TGTGCCAGCAGCGAACAGGGGAAGTATTATGGCTACACCTTC. Translating it yields CASSEQGKYYGYTF.

V is TRBV7-9 and J is TRBJ1-2; D uncertain. The V end was cut by 3 bases, the J end by 2 bases, with 13 bases between. CDR1 is SEHNR and CDR2 is FQNEAQ in the germline V gene (reference sequence). This CDR3 has 15 residues. CDR3 in amino acids: CASSFPLGNNYGYTF. The CDR3 region has the DNA TGTGCCAGCAGCTTCCCCCTGGGCAACAACTATGGCTACACCTTC.

This chain uses TRBV9 with TRBJ2-5, with 10 nucleotides matching TRBD2. The junction had 4 bases not matched to a gene; V was cut back by 1 base and J by 4 bases. The CDR3 has 15 amino acids. Germline CDR1 reads SGDLS; CDR2 reads YYNGEE. The CDR3 reads CASSVLAGEGETQYF. CDR3 bases: TGTGCCAGCAGCGTACTAGCGGGAGAGGGAGAGACCCAGTACTTC.

This clone was counted between two and nine times. This chain connects TRBV2 to TRBJ2-6; 7 nucleotides agree with TRBD1. With 9 bases clipped from V and 0 bases from J, the junction kept 2 bases outside the gene matches. The CDR3 is made up of 14 amino acids. Germline CDR1 SNHLY, CDR2 FYNNEI. The CDR3 nucleotides read TGTGCCAGTACAGGGGACTCTGGGGCCAACGTCCTGACTTTC. As protein: CASTGDSGANVLTF.

The genes are TRBV4-1 and TRBJ2-1; tentatively, D is TRBD1 (6 bases). Germline V gene sequence: CDR1 MGHRA, CDR2 YSYEKL. V gave up 6 bases and J gave up 2 bases, with 14 bases separating them. The CDR3 loop spans 15 amino acids. For the CDR3, the DNA is TGCGCCAGCAGTCGTACGGACAGCCCCTACAATGAGCAGTTCTTC. This gives the protein CASSRTDSPYNEQFF.

The chain carries TRBV27 and TRBJ2-5, with 7 bases aligning to TRBD1. V trimming: 8 bases; J trimming: 5 bases; junction bases outside the gene matches: 14. The CDR3 totals 15 residues. The germline CDR1 and CDR2 sequences are MNHEY and SMNVEV (reference sequence). The CDR3 coding sequence is TGTGCCAGCTCCGTGGACAGGAGGTCGGCGGAGACCCAGTACTTC. This encodes CASSVDRRSAETQYF.

CDR3 nucleotide sequence: TGTGCCAGCAGTTTAGGGGGCCCGTTGAGTGAAGCTTTCTTT. It is translated as CASSLGGPLSEAFF. V usage is TRBV27 and J usage is TRBJ1-1, with a possible D match to TRBD1 (6 bases). The CDR3 spans 14 residues. Looked up from germline, CDR1 is MNHEY and CDR2 is SMNVEV (reference sequence). V was shortened by 2 bases and J by 7 bases, with 14 bases between the two germline ends.

The chain recombines TRBV5-5 with TRBJ1-1; the match to TRBD1 covers 10 bases. The germline V gene encodes CDR1 SGHKS and CDR2 YYEKEE (reference sequence). The J segment lost 4 bases and the V segment lost 4 bases, leaving 10 bases of the junction unmatched. CDR3 length equals 16 residues. This CDR3 is CASSRPGTGAPTEAFF. CDR3 DNA: TGTGCCAGCAGCCGTCCCGGGACAGGGGCCCCCACTGAAGCTTTCTTT.